This T cell receptor beta chain stems from a study of cytomegalovirus exposure and HLA in healthy donors. Assay used: immunoSEQ multiplex PCR; TCRdb lists only in-frame clones, some missing. In the table there are under 400,000 clones, 88% of which are singletons. About this clone itself: Antigen unknown.

Study-level points and caveats: First-cohort TCR clusters were later found to tend to co-occur in the approximately 120 validation repertoires.

Germline assignment: CDR1 LGHNT and CDR2 FRNRAP. V lost 4 bases and J lost 3, with 13 bases in between. CDR3 length: 15 amino acids. The rearrangement uses TRBV12-5 and TRBJ2-4; weak D call: TRBD1 (6 bases). What was sequenced was PBMCs. This clonotype originated in a young man in good health and CMV-seronegative. For the CDR3, the DNA is TGTGCTAGTGGTTCAGGGGTGTCGGACAAAAACATTCAGTACTTC. Protein: CASGSGVSDKNIQYF.